The rows below give T cell receptor beta chains drawn from one sample of a study of T cells in Graves' hyperthyroidism and ophthalmopathy. In TCRdb, the multiplex PCR reads were re-called with MiXCR into one record per CDR3 protein. The profile shows some 270,000 distinct CDR3 sequences, around 15% of them singletons. The sequencing sample was made of blood. The receptors shown here come from a woman between 40 and 55 years old with Graves' hyperthyroidism. Each CDR3 is given with its conserved first and last residue. The order of the fields is V gene, J gene, clone size, D gene, CDR3 protein. D genes are given only for firm matches. Size tells how often a clone was seen (once, few, many) or the class of an expanded clone, and some rows leave it out.

TRBV11-2	TRBJ2-2	many	NA	CASSKDGGPVF
TRBV7-9	TRBJ2-5	many	NA	CASEWRESQYF
TRBV6-1	TRBJ2-4	few	NA	CASSDLDPGVGDIQYF
TRBV9	TRBJ1-2	NA	NA	CASRARGGDYGYTF
TRBV7-8	TRBJ2-7	NA	TRBD2	CASSSRTSGTYEQYF
TRBV20-1	TRBJ2-3	many	TRBD2	CSAIVAGGTDTQYF
TRBV5-8	TRBJ2-1	many	TRBD2	CASSLGLASSSYNEQFF
TRBV12-3/TRBV12-4	TRBJ1-4	NA	NA	CASTTRAGRGKLFF
TRBV11-3	TRBJ1-6	many	NA	CASKVRVDSPLHF
TRBV7-8	TRBJ2-2	many	TRBD2	CASRPPAGGGTRELFF
TRBV6-1	TRBJ2-2	many	NA	CASSEPGSPTSTGELFF
TRBV9	TRBJ2-3	once	NA	CASRRGDRTDTQYF
TRBV29-1	TRBJ1-4	many	NA	CSVEEGEKLFF
TRBV4-2	TRBJ2-1	NA	NA	CASSDSYNEQFF
TRBV28	TRBJ2-1	many	TRBD1	CASSPHRGIGNEQFF
TRBV2	TRBJ1-4	many	NA	CASSEALGEKLFF
TRBV6-1	TRBJ2-3	many	NA	CASMVAVTDTQYF
TRBV6-1	TRBJ2-1	NA	TRBD2	CASSEEILAGYNEQFF
TRBV6-1	TRBJ2-7	NA	TRBD1	CASRPDYPGTGVYEQYF